A single sample is the source of the 14 T cell receptor beta chains below, sequenced in a study of blood T cell repertoires in COVID-19. Assay used: immunoSEQ multiplex PCR; TCRdb lists only in-frame clones, some missing. The sample includes approximately 260,000 clones, under 95% of them seen just once. Sample: PBMCs or T cells enriched from blood (not recorded which). These receptors were obtained from a woman aged 18-30 years who had recovered from COVID-19.

This sequence joins TRBV9 and TRBJ1-6; D remains ambiguous. This CDR3 comprises 13 residues. The V and J ends lost 0 bases and 7 bases respectively, with 5 bases between them. Germline values: CDR1 SGDLS, CDR2 YYNGEE. CDR3 sequence reads: CASSVAENSPLHF. The DNA of the CDR3 is TGTGCCAGCAGCGTAGCTGAGAATTCACCCCTCCACTTT.

The CDR3, as DNA: TGTGCCAGCAGCTTAGTTTTAAGCACAGATACGCAGTATTTT. Amino acids: CASSLVLSTDTQYF. The chain joins TRBV7-2 to TRBJ2-3; unclear D gene. Germline V gene sequence: CDR1 SGHTA, CDR2 FQGNSA. Trimming stripped 1 base from V and 0 bases from J, with 5 bases between. This CDR3 comprises 14 residues.

The rearrangement joins TRBV2 to TRBJ2-7, with D possibly matching TRBD1 (6 bases). V shed 1 base and J shed 3 bases, with 13 bases lying between them. In germline, CDR1 is SNHLY, CDR2 FYNNEI. This CDR3 comprises 15 residues. In DNA form, the CDR3 reads TGTGCCAGCAGTGAAGAGTTGGGACACTACTACGAGCAGTACTTC. Translating it yields CASSEELGHYYEQYF. The whole variable domain, remainder taken from reference TRBV2 and TRBJ2-7, is EPEVTQTPSHQVTQMGQEVILRCVPISNHLYFYWYRQILGQKVEFLVSFYNNEISEKSEIFDDQFSVERPDGSNFTLKIRSTKLEDSAMYFCASSEELGHYYEQYFGPGTRLTVT.

This chain links TRBV4-1 with TRBJ1-5, with D possibly being TRBD1 (6 bases). The CDR3 extends over 15 amino acids. Germline CDR1 is MGHRA and CDR2 is YSYEKL. V was trimmed by 0 bases and J by 9 bases, leaving 15 bases between them. CDR3 sequence (DNA): TGCGCCAGCAGCCAAGATAGAACAGGGAGTTGGCCCCAGCATTTT. Translating it yields CASSQDRTGSWPQHF.

V is TRBV10-3 and J is TRBJ2-7; tentatively, D is TRBD1 (6 bases). This CDR3 region has 12 residues. Trimming took 8 bases from V and 0 from J, leaving 8 bases between them. Germline-derived CDR1 and CDR2 are ENHRY and SYGVKD. The CDR3 DNA reads TGTGCCATCTGGGACAACTCCTACGAGCAGTACTTC. It is translated as CAIWDNSYEQYF.

The genes are TRBV9 and TRBJ1-1; no definite D call. Trimming took off 3 bases at V and 2 bases at J, with 11 bases between the two ends. Germline values: CDR1 SGDLS, CDR2 YYNGEE. There are 14 residues in the CDR3. CDR3 residues: CASSAHIGNTEAFF. The CDR3 coding sequence is TGTGCCAGCAGCGCCCACATTGGCAACACTGAAGCTTTCTTT.

V usage is TRBV5-1 and J usage is TRBJ1-1; TRBD1 aligns across 7 bases. CDR1 is SGHRS and CDR2 is YFSETQ in the germline V gene. V gave up 4 bases and J gave up 5 bases; unmatched junction bases: 11. The CDR3 loop spans 15 amino acids. The CDR3 loop is CASSDRQGTGTEAFF. CDR3 coding DNA: TGCGCCAGCAGCGACCGACAGGGTACGGGGACTGAAGCTTTCTTT.

The count of this clone is one. This rearrangement joins TRBV7-3 to TRBJ2-1; 8 bases agree with TRBD1. The V segment lost 5 bases and the J segment 0 bases; nucleotides outside the gene matches: 3. The CDR3 sequence is 15 residues long. The germline CDR1 and CDR2 sequences are SGHTA and FQGTGA. The CDR3 spells CASSPDRGSYNEQFF. The CDR3 region has the DNA TGTGCCAGCAGCCCCGACAGGGGCTCCTACAATGAGCAGTTCTTC.

This clone was seen only once. This chain joins TRBV19 and TRBJ2-1; tentatively, D is TRBD1 (6 bases). Germline V gene data show CDR1 as LNHDA and CDR2 as SQIVND (reference sequence). Trimming left V 5 bases short and J 4 bases short, with 18 bases between. This CDR3 has 16 residues. The CDR3 sequence is CASSSQGTIPYNEQFF. CDR3 bases: TGTGCCAGTAGTTCACAGGGTACGATCCCTTACAATGAGCAGTTCTTC.

In this sample, this clone turned up a few times. This rearrangement joins TRBV7-9 to TRBJ2-7; 8 nucleotides line up with TRBD1. J was trimmed by 2 bases and V by 5 bases; bases with no gene match: 11. CDR3 size: 16 residues. Germline V gene data show CDR1 as SEHNR and CDR2 as FQNEAQ (reference sequence). CDR3 protein: CASSAARTGPPYEQYF. In nucleotides, the CDR3 is TGTGCCAGCAGCGCGGCACGGACAGGGCCCCCCTACGAGCAGTACTTC. Filled out from reference TRBV7-9 and TRBJ2-7, the complete variable domain reads DTGVSQNPRHKITKRGQNVTFRCDPISEHNRLYWYRQTLGQGPEFLTYFQNEAQLEKSRLLSDRFSAERPKGSFSTLEIQRTEQGDSAMYLCASSAARTGPPYEQYFGPGTRLTVT.

This clone was picked up one time. This chain links TRBV24-1 with TRBJ2-5, with a possible D match to TRBD1 (6 bases). The V gene lost 4 bases and the J gene lost 2 bases, with 10 bases spanning the gap. This CDR3 contains 14 residues. Germline V CDR1 and CDR2: KGHDR, SFDVKD. DNA for the CDR3: TGTGCCACCAGTGACCCCGGACAGCAAGAGACCCAGTACTTC. This translates into CATSDPGQQETQYF.

The chain is built from TRBV5-6 and TRBJ1-2, with 7 nucleotides matching TRBD1. In germline, CDR1 is SGHDT, CDR2 YYEEEE. The J segment lost 5 bases and the V segment lost 4 bases, leaving 11 bases of the junction unmatched. The CDR3 covers 15 residues. The CDR3 loop is CASSARQGEIYGYTF. The CDR3 DNA is TGTGCCAGCAGCGCGAGACAGGGCGAAATTTATGGCTACACCTTC.

The chain is built from TRBV7-8 and TRBJ2-2; 7 bases are a match to TRBD1. Germline loops: CDR1 SGHVS, CDR2 FQNEAQ. Trimming removed 6 bases from V and 2 bases from J; junction bases left unmatched: 6. The CDR3 consists of 15 residues. The CDR3 is CASSSNRGNTGELFF. CDR3 in DNA: TGTGCCAGCAGTTCCAACAGGGGCAACACCGGGGAGCTGTTTTTT.

This chain joins TRBV2 and TRBJ1-2; a weak D match, TRBD1 (6 bases). Looked up from germline, CDR1 is SNHLY and CDR2 is FYNNEI. The germline V and J ends were trimmed by 7 bases and 2 bases, with 11 bases remaining between them. There are 13 residues in the CDR3. The DNA of the CDR3 is TGTGCCAGCATAGGCCAGGGGAACTATGGCTACACCTTC. Translation: CASIGQGNYGYTF.